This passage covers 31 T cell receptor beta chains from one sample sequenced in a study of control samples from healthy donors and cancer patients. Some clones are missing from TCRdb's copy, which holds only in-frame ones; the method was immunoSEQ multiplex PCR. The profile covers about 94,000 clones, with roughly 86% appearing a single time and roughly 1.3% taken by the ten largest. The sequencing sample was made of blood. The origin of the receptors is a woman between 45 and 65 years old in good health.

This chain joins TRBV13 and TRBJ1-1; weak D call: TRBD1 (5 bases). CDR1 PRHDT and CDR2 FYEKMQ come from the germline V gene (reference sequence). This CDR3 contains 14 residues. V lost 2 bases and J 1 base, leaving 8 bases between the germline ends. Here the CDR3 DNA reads TGTGCCAGCAGCTTATCAGGGCGGAACACTGAAGCTTTCTTT. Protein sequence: CASSLSGRNTEAFF.

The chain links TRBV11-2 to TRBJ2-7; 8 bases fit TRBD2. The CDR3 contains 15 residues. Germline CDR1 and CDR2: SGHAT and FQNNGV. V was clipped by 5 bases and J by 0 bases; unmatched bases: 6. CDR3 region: CASSAGAGGSYEQYF. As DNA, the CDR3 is TGTGCCAGCAGCGCCGGGGCGGGGGGCTCCTACGAGCAGTACTTC.

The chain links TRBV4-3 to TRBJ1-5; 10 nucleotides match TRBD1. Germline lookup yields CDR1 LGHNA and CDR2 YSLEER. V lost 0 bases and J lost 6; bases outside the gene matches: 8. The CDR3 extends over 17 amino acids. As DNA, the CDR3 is TGCGCCAGCAGCCAAGACCGGGACAGGGGAGTCGGTCAGCCCCAGCATTTT. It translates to CASSQDRDRGVGQPQHF.

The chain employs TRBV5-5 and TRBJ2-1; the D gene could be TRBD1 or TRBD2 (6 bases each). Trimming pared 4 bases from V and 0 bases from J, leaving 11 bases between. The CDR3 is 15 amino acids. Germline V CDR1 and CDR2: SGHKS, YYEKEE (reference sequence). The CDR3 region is CASSIRGPSYNEQFF. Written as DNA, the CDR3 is TGTGCCAGCAGCATCCGGGGGCCCTCCTACAATGAGCAGTTCTTC.

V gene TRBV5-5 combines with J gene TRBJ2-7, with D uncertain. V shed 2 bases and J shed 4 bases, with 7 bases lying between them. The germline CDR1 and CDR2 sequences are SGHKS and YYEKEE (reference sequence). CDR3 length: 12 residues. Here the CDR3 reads CASSLNFYEQYF. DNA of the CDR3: TGTGCCAGCAGCTTAAATTTTTACGAGCAGTACTTC.

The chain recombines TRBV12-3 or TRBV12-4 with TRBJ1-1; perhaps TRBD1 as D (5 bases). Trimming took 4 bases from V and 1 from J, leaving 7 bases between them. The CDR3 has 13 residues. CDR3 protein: CASSSGQNTEAFF. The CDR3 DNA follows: TGTGCCAGCAGTTCAGGACAGAACACTGAAGCTTTCTTT.

This CDR3 is CASSDRVGAQHF. The CDR3 DNA sequence: TGTGCCAGCAGTGACAGGGTTGGGGCCCAGCATTTT. V usage is TRBV6-1 and J usage is TRBJ1-5, with D perhaps matching TRBD1 (5 bases). CDR1 and CDR2 from the germline V gene are MNHNS and SASEGT. V was clipped by 3 bases and J by 11 bases, with 11 bases between them. The CDR3 is 12 residues long.

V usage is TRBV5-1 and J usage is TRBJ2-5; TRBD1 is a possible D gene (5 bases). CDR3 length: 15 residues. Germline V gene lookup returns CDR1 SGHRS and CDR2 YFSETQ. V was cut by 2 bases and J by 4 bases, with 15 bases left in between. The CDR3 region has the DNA TGCGCCAGCAGCTTAACACCAGGGTTTCTAGAGACCCAGTACTTC. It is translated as CASSLTPGFLETQYF.

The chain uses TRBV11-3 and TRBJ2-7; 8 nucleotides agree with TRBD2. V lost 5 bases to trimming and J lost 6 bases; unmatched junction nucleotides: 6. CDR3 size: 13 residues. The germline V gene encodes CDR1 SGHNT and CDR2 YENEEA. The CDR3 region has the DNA TGTGCCAGCAGCCCTACGGGAGGGTTCGAGCAGTACTTC. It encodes CASSPTGGFEQYF.

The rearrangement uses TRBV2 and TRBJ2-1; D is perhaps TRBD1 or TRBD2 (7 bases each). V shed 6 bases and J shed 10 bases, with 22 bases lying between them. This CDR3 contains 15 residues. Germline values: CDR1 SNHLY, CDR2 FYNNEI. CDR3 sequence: CASRDGQEARGEQFF. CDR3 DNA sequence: TGTGCCAGCAGAGACGGACAGGAGGCGCGGGGGGAGCAGTTCTTC.

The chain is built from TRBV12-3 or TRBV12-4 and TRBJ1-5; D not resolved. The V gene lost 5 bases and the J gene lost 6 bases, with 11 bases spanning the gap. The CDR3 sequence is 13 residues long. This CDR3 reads CASSPGLGQPQHF. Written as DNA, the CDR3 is TGTGCCAGCAGTCCCGGACTGGGTCAGCCCCAGCATTTT.

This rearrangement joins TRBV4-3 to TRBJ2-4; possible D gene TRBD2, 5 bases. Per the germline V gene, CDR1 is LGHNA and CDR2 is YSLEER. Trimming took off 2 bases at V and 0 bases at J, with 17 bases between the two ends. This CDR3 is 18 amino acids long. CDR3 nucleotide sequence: TGCGCCAGCAGCCAAACAGCCGCGGGCTCCGTAGCCAAAAACATTCAGTACTTC. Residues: CASSQTAAGSVAKNIQYF.

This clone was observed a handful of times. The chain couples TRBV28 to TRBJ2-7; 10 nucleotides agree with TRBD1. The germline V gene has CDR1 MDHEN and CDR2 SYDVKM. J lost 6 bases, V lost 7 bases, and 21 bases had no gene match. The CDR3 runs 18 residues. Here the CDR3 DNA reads TGTGCCAGCACCTCTCGGCCCTATACGGGACAGGGGACCGCCGAGCAGTACTTC. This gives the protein CASTSRPYTGQGTAEQYF.

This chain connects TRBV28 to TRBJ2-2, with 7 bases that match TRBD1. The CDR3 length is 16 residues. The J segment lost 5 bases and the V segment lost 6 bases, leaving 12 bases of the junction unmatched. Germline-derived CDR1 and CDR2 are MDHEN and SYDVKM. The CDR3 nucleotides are TGTGCCAGCAGCTTACCGGGACAGCCTTCAACCGGGGAGCTGTTTTTT. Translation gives CASSLPGQPSTGELFF.

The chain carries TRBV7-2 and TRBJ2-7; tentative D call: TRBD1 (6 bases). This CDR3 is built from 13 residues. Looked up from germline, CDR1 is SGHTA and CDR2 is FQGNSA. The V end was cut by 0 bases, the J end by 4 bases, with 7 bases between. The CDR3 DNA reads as TGTGCCAGCAGCTTAGCCGGACAGTACGAGCAGTACTTC. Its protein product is CASSLAGQYEQYF.

The CDR3 loop reads CASSIGLAGGSYETQYF. The CDR3 nucleotides read TGTGCCAGTAGTATAGGACTAGCGGGAGGGAGTTATGAGACCCAGTACTTC. The gene calls are TRBV19 and TRBJ2-5; TRBD2 aligns across 14 bases. CDR1 and CDR2 (germline): LNHDA, SQIVND (reference sequence). With 1 base clipped from V and 5 bases from J, the junction kept 6 bases outside the gene matches. The CDR3 is made up of 17 amino acids. Drawing the rest from reference TRBV19 and TRBJ2-5, the complete variable domain is DGGITQSPKYLFRKEGQNVTLSCEQNLNHDAMYWYRQDPGQGLRLIYYSQIVNDFQKGDIAEGYSVSREKKESFPLTVTSAQKNPTAFYLCASSIGLAGGSYETQYFGPGTRLLVL.

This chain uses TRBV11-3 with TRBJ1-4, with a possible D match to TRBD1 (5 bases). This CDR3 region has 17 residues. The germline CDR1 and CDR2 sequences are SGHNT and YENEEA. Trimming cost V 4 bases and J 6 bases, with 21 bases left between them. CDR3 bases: TGTGCCAGCAGCTCCAGCGAATGGGGACGCAAAGATGAAAAACTGTTTTTT. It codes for CASSSSEWGRKDEKLFF.

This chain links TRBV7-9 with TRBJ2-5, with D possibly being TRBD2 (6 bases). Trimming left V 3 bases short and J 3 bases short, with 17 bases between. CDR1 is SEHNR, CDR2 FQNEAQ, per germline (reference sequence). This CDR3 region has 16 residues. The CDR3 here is CASSFVTSPGKETQYF. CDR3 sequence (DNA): TGTGCCAGCAGCTTCGTCACTAGCCCAGGGAAAGAGACCCAGTACTTC.

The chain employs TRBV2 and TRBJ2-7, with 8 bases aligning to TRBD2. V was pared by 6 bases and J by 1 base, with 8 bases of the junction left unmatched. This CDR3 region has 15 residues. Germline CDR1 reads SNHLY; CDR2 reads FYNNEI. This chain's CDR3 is CASRERVAGSYEQYF. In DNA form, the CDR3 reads TGTGCCAGCAGAGAACGGGTAGCGGGGTCCTACGAGCAGTACTTC.

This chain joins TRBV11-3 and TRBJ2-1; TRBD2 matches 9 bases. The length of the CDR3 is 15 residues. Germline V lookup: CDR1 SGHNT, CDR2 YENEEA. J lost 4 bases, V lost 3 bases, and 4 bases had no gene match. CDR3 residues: CASSFSGSGYNEQFF. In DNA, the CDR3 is TGTGCCAGCAGCTTTAGCGGGAGCGGTTACAATGAGCAGTTCTTC.

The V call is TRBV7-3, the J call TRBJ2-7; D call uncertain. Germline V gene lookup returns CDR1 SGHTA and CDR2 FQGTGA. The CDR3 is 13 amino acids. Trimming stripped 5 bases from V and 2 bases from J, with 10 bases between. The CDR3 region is CASSPRPPYEQYF. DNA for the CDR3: TGTGCCAGCAGCCCGAGGCCCCCCTACGAGCAGTACTTC.

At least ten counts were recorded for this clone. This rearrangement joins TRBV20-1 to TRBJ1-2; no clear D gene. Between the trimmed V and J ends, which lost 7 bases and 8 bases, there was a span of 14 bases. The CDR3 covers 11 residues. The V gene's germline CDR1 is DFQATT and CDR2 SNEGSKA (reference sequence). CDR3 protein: CSVVRYGGYTF. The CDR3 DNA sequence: TGCAGTGTAGTTCGGTATGGAGGCTACACCTTC.

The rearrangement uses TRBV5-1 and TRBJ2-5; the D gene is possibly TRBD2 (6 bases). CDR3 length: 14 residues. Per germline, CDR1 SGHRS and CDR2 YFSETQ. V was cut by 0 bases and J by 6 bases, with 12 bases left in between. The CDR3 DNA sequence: TGCGCCAGCAGCTTGGGGGGGGACTCGAAGACCCAGTACTTC. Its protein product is CASSLGGDSKTQYF. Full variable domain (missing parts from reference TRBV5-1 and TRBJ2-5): KAGVTQTPRYLIKTRGQQVTLSCSPISGHRSVSWYQQTPGQGLQFLFEYFSETQRNKGNFPGRFSGRQFSNSRSEMNVSTLELGDSALYLCASSLGGDSKTQYFGPGTRLLVL.

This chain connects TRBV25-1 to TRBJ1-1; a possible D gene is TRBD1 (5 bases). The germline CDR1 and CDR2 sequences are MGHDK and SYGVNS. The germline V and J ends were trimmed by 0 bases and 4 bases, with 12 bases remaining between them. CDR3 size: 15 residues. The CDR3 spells CASSEYGPGTTEAFF. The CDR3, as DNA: TGTGCCAGCAGTGAATATGGTCCGGGGACCACTGAAGCTTTCTTT. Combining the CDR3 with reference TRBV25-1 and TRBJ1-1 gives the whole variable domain EADIYQTPRYLVIGTGKKITLECSQTMGHDKMYWYQQDPGMELHLIHYSYGVNSTEKGDLSSESTVSRIRTEHFPLTLESARPSHTSQYLCASSEYGPGTTEAFFGQGTRLTVV.

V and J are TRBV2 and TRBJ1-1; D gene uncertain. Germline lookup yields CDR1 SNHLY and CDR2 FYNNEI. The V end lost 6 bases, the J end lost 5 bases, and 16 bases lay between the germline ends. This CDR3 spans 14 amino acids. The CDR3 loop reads CASSLSLRGTEAFF. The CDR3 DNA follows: TGTGCCAGCAGCTTGAGTCTGAGAGGGACTGAAGCTTTCTTT.

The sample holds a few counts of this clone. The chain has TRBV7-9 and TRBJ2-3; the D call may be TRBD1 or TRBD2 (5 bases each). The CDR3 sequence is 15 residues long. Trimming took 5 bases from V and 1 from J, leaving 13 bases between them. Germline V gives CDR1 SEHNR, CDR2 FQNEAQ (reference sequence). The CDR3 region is CASSPRGEGTDTQYF. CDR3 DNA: TGTGCCAGCAGCCCGAGGGGAGAGGGCACAGATACGCAGTATTTT.

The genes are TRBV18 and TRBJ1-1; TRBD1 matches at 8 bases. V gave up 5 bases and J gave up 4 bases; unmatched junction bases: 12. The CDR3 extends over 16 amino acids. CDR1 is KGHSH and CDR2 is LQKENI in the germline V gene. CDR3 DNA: TGTGCCAGCTCAAGACAGGGGTCAGGCCCGAGCACTGAAGCTTTCTTT. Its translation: CASSRQGSGPSTEAFF.

The CDR3 spells CASSYKGQTQETQYF. The CDR3, as DNA: TGTGCCAGCAGTTACAAGGGACAGACCCAAGAGACCCAGTACTTC. V usage is TRBV6-5 and J usage is TRBJ2-5; 7 bases fit TRBD1. CDR3 size: 15 residues. With 2 bases clipped from V and 1 base from J, the junction kept 4 bases outside the gene matches. Per the germline V gene, CDR1 is MNHEY and CDR2 is SVGAGI.

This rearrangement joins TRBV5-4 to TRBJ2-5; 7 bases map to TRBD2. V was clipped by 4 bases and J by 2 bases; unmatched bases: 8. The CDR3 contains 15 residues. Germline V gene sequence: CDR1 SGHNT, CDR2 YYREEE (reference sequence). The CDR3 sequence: CASSRAGLEQETQYF. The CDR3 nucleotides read TGTGCCAGCAGCCGCGCCGGACTAGAACAAGAGACCCAGTACTTC.

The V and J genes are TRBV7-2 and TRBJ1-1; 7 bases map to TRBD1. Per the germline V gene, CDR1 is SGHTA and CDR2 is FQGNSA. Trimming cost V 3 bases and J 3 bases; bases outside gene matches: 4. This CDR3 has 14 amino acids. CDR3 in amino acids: CASSLTGKDTEAFF. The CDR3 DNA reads TGTGCCAGCAGCTTGACAGGGAAAGACACTGAAGCTTTCTTT.

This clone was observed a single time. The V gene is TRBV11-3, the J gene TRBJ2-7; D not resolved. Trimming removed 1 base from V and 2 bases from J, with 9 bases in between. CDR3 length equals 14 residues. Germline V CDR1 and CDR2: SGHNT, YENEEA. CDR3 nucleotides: TGTGCCAGCAGCTTAGGGGCAGCTACCTACGAGCAGTACTTC. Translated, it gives CASSLGAATYEQYF.